These 14 T cell receptor beta chains came from one sample sequenced in a study of blood T cell repertoires in COVID-19. The table came from immunoSEQ multiplex PCR; TCRdb's copy has only in-frame clones and leaves some out. The sample includes some 160,000 clones, 80% to 85% seen only once; the top ten take under 13%. The sample was peripheral blood. Receptors were obtained from a man aged 65 to 79 with active or convalescent COVID-19.

This clone was recorded only once. The chain couples TRBV6-5 to TRBJ2-7; 9 bases are a match to TRBD1. The CDR3 extends over 14 amino acids. V shed 6 bases, J shed 7 bases, and the junction held 10 bases outside the gene matches. Germline assignment: CDR1 MNHEY and CDR2 SVGAGI. In DNA, the CDR3 is TGTGCCAGCAGCATCACAGGGGGCGCGGGGGAGCAGTACTTC. The encoded protein is CASSITGGAGEQYF.

The rearrangement joins TRBV4-1 to TRBJ2-1; the match to TRBD2 covers 7 bases. The CDR3 spans 13 residues. In germline, CDR1 is MGHRA, CDR2 YSYEKL. V lost 7 bases to trimming and J lost 5 bases; unmatched junction nucleotides: 5. CDR3 nucleotide sequence: TGCGCCAGCAAGAGGCGGGAGAACAATGAGCAGTTCTTC. This encodes CASKRRENNEQFF.

The chain carries TRBV13 and TRBJ1-5, with a tentative D call TRBD1 (5 bases). Trimming pared 5 bases from V and 5 bases from J, leaving 19 bases between. The germline V gene has CDR1 PRHDT and CDR2 FYEKMQ (reference sequence). This CDR3 contains 16 residues. The CDR3 spells CASSTRGQLADQPQHF. CDR3 DNA sequence: TGTGCCAGCAGCACAAGGGGCCAGTTAGCTGATCAGCCCCAGCATTTT.

The V and J genes are TRBV9 and TRBJ2-5, with D tentatively TRBD2 (5 bases). V shed 0 bases and J shed 1 base, with 22 bases lying between them. The CDR3 contains 19 residues. Germline-derived CDR1 and CDR2 are SGDLS and YYNGEE. This CDR3 is CASSVGGGRGFGAQETQYF. In DNA form, the CDR3 reads TGTGCCAGCAGCGTAGGGGGTGGAAGAGGGTTCGGAGCCCAAGAGACCCAGTACTTC.

This clone appeared a single time. The chain carries TRBV9 and TRBJ2-1, with TRBD1 matching 8 bases. Germline V gene lookup returns CDR1 SGDLS and CDR2 YYNGEE. The CDR3 spans 13 residues. J gave up 10 bases and V 6 bases, and 9 bases lay outside the gene matches. The CDR3 sequence: CASMPQGAGEQFF. The CDR3, as DNA: TGTGCCAGCATGCCTCAGGGGGCAGGAGAGCAGTTCTTC.

V gene TRBV28 combines with J gene TRBJ2-1; TRBD1 matches at 7 bases. Germline V gene lookup returns CDR1 MDHEN and CDR2 SYDVKM. J gave up 3 bases and V 8 bases, and 7 bases lay outside the gene matches. This CDR3 has 14 amino acids. CDR3 sequence: CASRTGVNYNEQFF. CDR3 DNA sequence: TGTGCCAGCCGGACAGGCGTTAACTACAATGAGCAGTTCTTC.

This chain connects TRBV7-6 to TRBJ2-1; D is undetermined. Trimming removed 3 bases at V and 2 bases at J, with 5 bases between. CDR1 is SGHVS, CDR2 FNYEAQ, per germline. This CDR3 contains 13 residues. The CDR3 bases are TGTGCCAGCAGCTTGAGCACCTACAATGAGCAGTTCTTC. It translates to CASSLSTYNEQFF. The full variable domain, completed using reference TRBV7-6 and TRBJ2-1, is GAGVSQSPRYKVTKRGQDVALRCDPISGHVSLYWYRQALGQGPEFLTYFNYEAQQDKSGLPNDRFSAERPEGSISTLTIQRTEQRDSAMYRCASSLSTYNEQFFGPGTRLTVL.

In this sample, this clone turned up once. This chain links TRBV15 with TRBJ2-3; D possibly corresponds to TRBD2 (5 bases). Germline V gene data show CDR1 as LNHNV and CDR2 as YYDKDF (reference sequence). The length of the CDR3 is 14 residues. V dropped 4 bases and J dropped 3 bases, with 11 bases sitting between them. CDR3 amino acids: CATSTSPSTDTQYF. The DNA for the CDR3 is TGTGCCACCAGCACTAGCCCCAGTACAGATACGCAGTATTTT. The full variable domain, its missing parts supplied by reference TRBV15 and TRBJ2-3, is DAMVIQNPRYQVTQFGKPVTLSCSQTLNHNVMYWYQQKSSQAPKLLFHYYDKDFNNEADTPDNFQSRRPNTSFCFLDIRSPGLGDTAMYLCATSTSPSTDTQYFGPGTRLTVL.

The chain carries TRBV15 and TRBJ2-3; 14 bases map to TRBD2. The CDR3 length is 16 residues. Unmatched junction bases numbered 1, after V lost 3 bases and J lost 2 bases. From germline, CDR1 is LNHNV and CDR2 YYDKDF (reference sequence). The CDR3 sequence: CATSRGLAGDTDTQYF. The DNA of the CDR3 is TGTGCCACCAGCAGGGGACTAGCGGGAGACACAGATACGCAGTATTTT. Looking up the rest from reference TRBV15 and TRBJ2-3 gives the full variable domain: DAMVIQNPRYQVTQFGKPVTLSCSQTLNHNVMYWYQQKSSQAPKLLFHYYDKDFNNEADTPDNFQSRRPNTSFCFLDIRSPGLGDTAMYLCATSRGLAGDTDTQYFGPGTRLTVL.

This clone was detected only a few times. The CDR3 DNA follows: TGTGCCAGCAAGCCGGACAGGTCGGCCACTGAAGCTTTCTTT. It codes for CASKPDRSATEAFF. The chain couples TRBV5-4 to TRBJ1-1; 7 nucleotides align to TRBD1. V lost 6 bases to trimming and J lost 4 bases; unmatched junction nucleotides: 9. Germline V gene data show CDR1 as SGHNT and CDR2 as YYREEE (reference sequence). CDR3 length: 14 amino acids.

Comments on this clone: Other DNA sequences in the sample encode the same CDR3. V is TRBV9 and J is TRBJ1-5; D ambiguous. This CDR3 contains 13 residues. Trimming removed 0 bases at V and 4 bases at J, with 5 bases between. CDR1 and CDR2 (germline): SGDLS, YYNGEE. The CDR3 nucleotides read TGTGCCAGCAGCGTAGCCCCTAATCAGCCCCAGCATTTT. Protein product: CASSVAPNQPQHF. Based on the CDR3 plus reference TRBV9 and TRBJ1-5, the full variable domain is DSGVTQTPKHLITATGQRVTLRCSPRSGDLSVYWYQQSLDQGLQFLIQYYNGEERAKGNILERFSAQQFPDLHSELNLSSLELGDSALYFCASSVAPNQPQHFGDGTRLSIL.

The chain couples TRBV27 to TRBJ2-1; the match to TRBD1 covers 9 bases. The CDR3 is 15 residues long. V lost 5 bases, J lost 5 bases, and 7 bases stayed unmatched. The germline V gene encodes CDR1 MNHEY and CDR2 SMNVEV (reference sequence). The CDR3 spells CASSTPGQGHNEQFF. DNA of the CDR3: TGTGCCAGCAGTACCCCGGGACAGGGCCACAATGAGCAGTTCTTC.

The chain recombines TRBV10-3 with TRBJ1-2, with 8 bases fitting TRBD1. CDR3 length: 17 amino acids. J gave up 4 bases and V 0 bases, and 10 bases lay outside the gene matches. The germline V gene has CDR1 ENHRY and CDR2 SYGVKD. CDR3 loop: CAISESMDRVSFYGYTF. The CDR3 DNA reads as TGTGCCATCAGTGAGTCTATGGACAGGGTTTCCTTCTATGGCTACACCTTC.

This chain joins TRBV9 and TRBJ2-3; D is undetermined. Germline CDR1 and CDR2: SGDLS and YYNGEE. Deletions cut 4 bases from V and 6 bases from J, with 18 bases between. This CDR3 is 15 amino acids long. In DNA form, the CDR3 reads TGTGCCAGCAGCCCGAGTCCTGGGCCCACGGATACGCAGTATTTT. It is translated as CASSPSPGPTDTQYF.